These 21 T cell receptor beta chains came from one sample sequenced in a study of PD-1 blockade in classical Hodgkin lymphoma. Profiled with immunoSEQ multiplex PCR; TCRdb holds only in-frame clones, not every one. This table holds around 60,000 clones, roughly 92% found once. Time point: cycle 4 day 1 (C4D1), after more than five weeks of nivolumab. Relapse after autologous stem cell transplantation occurred in every patient, and brentuximab vedotin exposure varied. The sample was peripheral blood mononuclear cells (PBMCs), taken before the fourth cycle of nivolumab. These receptors came from a human donor with classical Hodgkin lymphoma.

This clone was seen only once. V gene TRBV2 combines with J gene TRBJ2-7, with D hard to call. V lost 7 bases and J 2 bases, leaving 12 bases between the germline ends. The CDR3 contains 13 residues. Germline CDR1 and CDR2: SNHLY and FYNNEI. The DNA for the CDR3 is TGTGCCAGCACGAAACAAAATGCCTACGAGCAGTACTTC. This encodes CASTKQNAYEQYF.

This chain uses TRBV5-1 with TRBJ1-1; 9 bases agree with TRBD1. The CDR3 spans 16 residues. Looked up from germline, CDR1 is SGHRS and CDR2 is YFSETQ. Trimming removed 0 bases from V and 0 bases from J; junction bases left unmatched: 3. The CDR3 coding sequence is TGCGCCAGCAGCTTGGGGGACAGGGTCTTGAACACTGAAGCTTTCTTT. It yields the protein CASSLGDRVLNTEAFF.

This chain links TRBV9 with TRBJ2-1, with 10 bases that match TRBD1. The CDR3 is 14 amino acids. CDR1 is SGDLS, CDR2 YYNGEE, per germline. The trim removed 5 bases at V and 4 bases at J, leaving 3 bases unmatched. This CDR3 reads CASSKGQGYNEQFF. CDR3 in DNA: TGTGCCAGCAGTAAGGGACAGGGGTACAATGAGCAGTTCTTC.

The chain has TRBV19 and TRBJ2-7; perhaps TRBD2 as D (6 bases). CDR1 is LNHDA and CDR2 is SQIVND in the germline V gene (reference sequence). Deletions cut 5 bases from V and 4 bases from J, with 18 bases between. This CDR3 has 15 amino acids. The CDR3 nucleotides read TGTGCCAGTAGTCTCTCCGGCAGACTAGTATACGAGCAGTACTTC. Translating gives CASSLSGRLVYEQYF. Together with reference TRBV19 and TRBJ2-7, the CDR3 gives the full variable domain: DGGITQSPKYLFRKEGQNVTLSCEQNLNHDAMYWYRQDPGQGLRLIYYSQIVNDFQKGDIAEGYSVSREKKESFPLTVTSAQKNPTAFYLCASSLSGRLVYEQYFGPGTRLTVT.

CDR3 in DNA: TGTGCCAGCAGTTTATCGGTGAGGCCTTGGTACGAGCAGTACTTC. Translating it yields CASSLSVRPWYEQYF. The chain uses TRBV27 and TRBJ2-7, with D unresolved. V was clipped by 0 bases and J by 4 bases, with 13 bases between them. CDR3 size: 15 residues. The germline V gene encodes CDR1 MNHEY and CDR2 SMNVEV (reference sequence).

The chain is built from TRBV14 and TRBJ1-1; tentative D call: TRBD1 (6 bases). Germline CDR1 SGHDN, CDR2 FVKESK. V dropped 2 bases and J dropped 7 bases, with 11 bases sitting between them. This CDR3 region has 13 residues. The CDR3 protein is CASSQYGGGEAFF. The CDR3 bases are TGTGCCAGCAGCCAATATGGAGGGGGTGAAGCTTTCTTT.

The genes are TRBV11-3 and TRBJ2-2; 7 positions match TRBD2. Trimming at V came to 0 bases and at J to 4 bases, leaving 8 bases not matched to a gene. The CDR3 is made up of 17 amino acids. CDR1 is SGHNT and CDR2 is YENEEA in the germline V gene. The CDR3 DNA sequence: TGTGCCAGCAGCTTAGATCCCCAGGGCGGGAGCACCGGGGAGCTGTTTTTT. As protein: CASSLDPQGGSTGELFF.

A few counts support this clone. The J gene is TRBJ2-7, the V gene TRBV28; the match to TRBD1 covers 9 bases. This CDR3 region has 16 residues. CDR1 is MDHEN and CDR2 is SYDVKM in the germline V gene. Trimming cost V 4 bases and J 2 bases; bases outside gene matches: 9. CDR3: CASSYTGTGITYEQYF. The DNA for the CDR3 is TGTGCCAGCAGTTACACCGGGACAGGGATAACCTACGAGCAGTACTTC.

The genes are TRBV5-4 and TRBJ2-1, with D uncertain. The length of the CDR3 is 12 residues. Germline V gene lookup returns CDR1 SGHNT and CDR2 YYREEE (reference sequence). Trimming left V 4 bases short and J 8 bases short, with 10 bases between. The CDR3 coding sequence is TGTGCCAGCAGCCCGAAGACGGATGAGCAGTTCTTC. Translated: CASSPKTDEQFF.

This chain uses TRBV30 with TRBJ2-7, with TRBD2 matching over 7 bases. The CDR3 totals 17 residues. Germline trimming cut 0 bases from V and 4 bases from J; bases unmatched to any gene: 15. Germline assignment: CDR1 GTSNPN and CDR2 SVGIG (reference sequence). The CDR3 sequence: CAWSVSRVGGSGYEQYF. DNA for the CDR3: TGTGCCTGGAGTGTAAGCAGGGTCGGCGGGAGCGGGTACGAGCAGTACTTC.

This clone turned up a few times. V usage is TRBV4-1 and J usage is TRBJ2-7, with 9 bases that match TRBD1. The CDR3 runs to 15 residues. J gave up 6 bases and V 3 bases, and 9 bases lay outside the gene matches. Germline assignment: CDR1 MGHRA and CDR2 YSYEKL. CDR3 in amino acids: CASSHFPGQGGEQYF. CDR3 DNA: TGCGCCAGCAGCCACTTTCCGGGACAGGGAGGCGAGCAGTACTTC.

The gene calls are TRBV7-8 and TRBJ2-5; 7 bases are a match to TRBD1. This CDR3 comprises 13 residues. V dropped 5 bases and J dropped 5; count of bases not matched to a gene: 5. CDR1 is SGHVS and CDR2 is FQNEAQ in the germline V gene. In DNA, the CDR3 is TGTGCCAGCAGCCCCGGACAGGTGGAGACCCAGTACTTC. Residues: CASSPGQVETQYF.

V and J are TRBV28 and TRBJ1-5, with TRBD1 as a possible D gene (5 bases). The CDR3 spans 14 residues. Germline V gene data show CDR1 as MDHEN and CDR2 as SYDVKM. Between the trimmed V and J ends, which lost 1 base and 8 bases, there was a span of 12 bases. The CDR3 DNA follows: TGTGCCAGCAGTTTATCAGGCCTGGGGGAGCCCCAGCATTTT. Its translation: CASSLSGLGEPQHF.

The chain is built from TRBV15 and TRBJ1-6; D perhaps matches TRBD1 (5 bases). This CDR3 is built from 15 residues. Trimming left V 0 bases short and J 7 bases short, with 10 bases between. In germline, CDR1 is LNHNV, CDR2 YYDKDF (reference sequence). The CDR3 reads CATSREPTVNSPLHF. The DNA for the CDR3 is TGTGCCACCAGCAGAGAGCCGACAGTGAATTCACCCCTCCACTTT.

The gene calls are TRBV7-9 and TRBJ1-6, with 8 bases matching TRBD1. CDR3 length: 15 residues. Trimming removed 2 bases from V and 7 bases from J; junction bases left unmatched: 4. Per the germline V gene, CDR1 is SEHNR and CDR2 is FQNEAQ (reference sequence). In DNA form, the CDR3 reads TGTGCCAGCAGCTTATCTAGACAGGGGAATTCACCCCTCCACTTT. Amino acids: CASSLSRQGNSPLHF. The full variable domain, in which reference TRBV7-9 and TRBJ1-6 provide the parts outside the CDR3, is DTGVSQNPRHKITKRGQNVTFRCDPISEHNRLYWYRQTLGQGPEFLTYFQNEAQLEKSRLLSDRFSAERPKGSFSTLEIQRTEQGDSAMYLCASSLSRQGNSPLHFGNGTRLTVT.

The gene calls are TRBV29-1 and TRBJ1-1, with D perhaps matching TRBD1 (5 bases). CDR1 and CDR2 from the germline V gene are SQVTM and ANQGSEA. The CDR3 runs to 11 residues. V lost 4 bases and J lost 11, with 14 bases in between. CDR3 sequence reads: CSVGPWDAAFF. CDR3 DNA sequence: TGCAGCGTTGGCCCATGGGACGCGGCTTTCTTT.

The genes are TRBV29-1 and TRBJ1-2; 11 bases align to TRBD1. V shed 7 bases, J shed 8 bases, and the junction held 12 bases outside the gene matches. The germline CDR1 and CDR2 sequences are SQVTM and ANQGSEA. The CDR3 spans 14 residues. CDR3 protein: CSAGQGALLAGYTF. CDR3 nucleotides: TGCAGCGCAGGACAGGGGGCGCTTCTCGCCGGCTACACCTTC.

The chain links TRBV1 to TRBJ2-5. TRBV1 is described as a pseudogene. The CDR3 has 14 residues. The CDR3 protein is CTSSQVRGEETQYF. As DNA, the CDR3 is TGCACCAGCAGCCAAGTTAGGGGGGAAGAGACCCAGTACTTC.

The chain joins TRBV10-3 to TRBJ2-3; D unclear. CDR3 size: 11 residues. Per the germline V gene, CDR1 is ENHRY and CDR2 is SYGVKD. Trimming cost V 3 bases and J 7 bases, with 5 bases left between them. The chain's CDR3 is CAISDLNTQYF. CDR3 in DNA: TGTGCCATCAGTGATCTAAATACGCAGTATTTT.

In DNA form, the CDR3 reads TGTGCCAGCAGTTTAAGGGGACCGGGCACAGATACGCAGTATTTT. It encodes CASSLRGPGTDTQYF. The V call is TRBV28, the J call TRBJ2-3; D could derive from TRBD1 or TRBD2 (5 bases each). CDR3 length: 15 residues. Germline assignment: CDR1 MDHEN and CDR2 SYDVKM. V was clipped by 2 bases and J by 1 base, with 10 bases between them.

This clone came up a few times. The chain uses TRBV7-9 and TRBJ2-7, with D perhaps TRBD1 or TRBD2 (5 bases each). V lost 4 bases to trimming and J lost 6 bases, with 16 bases between them. Germline CDR1 and CDR2: SEHNR and FQNEAQ (reference sequence). CDR3 length: 14 residues. The CDR3 loop reads CASSSAGTSLEQYF. The CDR3 bases are TGTGCCAGCAGCTCCGCCGGGACCTCCCTCGAGCAGTACTTC.